This is a list of T cell receptor beta chains from one sample in a study of T cells in Graves' hyperthyroidism and ophthalmopathy. TCRdb processed the multiplex PCR reads anew with MiXCR; each CDR3 protein has one entry. The sample carries a few hundred thousand distinct CDR3 sequences, around 16% recorded once. What was sequenced was blood. The receptors come from a young woman with Graves' hyperthyroidism. The conserved cysteine and the conserved F or W are not part of the CDR3 here.

CDR3 protein	V gene	J gene
ASSLLGDPLYGYT	TRBV28	TRBJ1-2
ASSRGEALAKNIQY	TRBV2	TRBJ2-4
ASSQVGDRSEKLF	TRBV4-2	TRBJ1-4
ASSPLLPFKGGAINTEAF	TRBV5-6	TRBJ1-1
ASSLRPPSGSSYNEQF	TRBV7-6	TRBJ2-1
ASRFRDRANTEAF	TRBV28	TRBJ1-1
ASAGGVMEYGYT	TRBV28	TRBJ1-2
ATSRDTENYGYT	TRBV15	TRBJ1-2
ASSYSTDGSGNTIY	TRBV6-6	TRBJ1-3
ASSDRADQPQH	TRBV27	TRBJ1-5
ASSLATDQPQH	TRBV7-2	TRBJ1-5
ASSFSGQSGNTIY	TRBV7-6	TRBJ1-3
ASSAGSGTSGDNEQF	TRBV9	TRBJ2-1
ASSPLDRAGEKLF	TRBV18	TRBJ1-4
SVDIWVSSYNEQF	TRBV29-1	TRBJ2-1
SVEEGNSYEQY	TRBV29-1	TRBJ2-7
ASRGDSLIGTEQF	TRBV4-2	TRBJ2-1
ASSPLAESSTDTQY	TRBV7-9	TRBJ2-3
ASSIQRTWDEQF	TRBV5-1	TRBJ2-1